The clone carrying this T cell receptor beta chain turned up a few times. Its target is unknown. The CDR3 loop spans 14 amino acids. J lost 2 bases, V lost 6 bases, and 4 bases had no gene match. TCRdb analysed the RACE reads with MiXCR anew, one entry per CDR3 protein. The repertoire consists of fewer than 300,000 distinct CDR3 sequences, with about 8.6% occurring once and the leading ten covering 2% to 2.5%. The data stem from a study of human T cells and chemical hapten exposure. Across the whole study: The sensitizer, 2% DPC, was used on around 2 cm by around 2 cm of upper inner arm skin.

Study conclusions and caveats: TCRs at a frequency above 1 in 1000 stayed unchanged with DPC sensitization.

Time point here: pre-sensitization, week 0. Sample treatment: therapeutic diphenylcyclopropenone sensitization with weekly scalp DPC. The clonotype originates from a woman in her thirties or forties with alopecia areata. Some clones in this sample may be carry-over from other donors' samples. The chain is built from TRBV12-3 or TRBV12-4 and TRBJ2-3, with TRBD2 matching 8 bases. The material sequenced was whole blood, taken in connection with sensitization to the hapten diphenylcyclopropenone (DPC). DNA of the CDR3: TGTGCCAGCAGAACGGGACTAGACACAGATACGCAGTATTTT. Its translation is CASRTGLDTDTQYF.